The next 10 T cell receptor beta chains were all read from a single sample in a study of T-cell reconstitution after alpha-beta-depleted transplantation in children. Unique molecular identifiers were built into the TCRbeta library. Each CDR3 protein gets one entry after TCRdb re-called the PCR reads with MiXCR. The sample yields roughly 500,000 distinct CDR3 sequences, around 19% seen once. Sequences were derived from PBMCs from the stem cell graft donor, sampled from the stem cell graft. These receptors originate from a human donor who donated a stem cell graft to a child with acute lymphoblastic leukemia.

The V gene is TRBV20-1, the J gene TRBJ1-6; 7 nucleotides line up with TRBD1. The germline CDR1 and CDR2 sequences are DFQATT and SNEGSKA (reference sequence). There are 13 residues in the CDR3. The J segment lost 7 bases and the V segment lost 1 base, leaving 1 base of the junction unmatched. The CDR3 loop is CSARGDRNSPLHF. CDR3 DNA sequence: TGCAGTGCTAGAGGGGACAGAAATTCACCCCTCCACTTT.

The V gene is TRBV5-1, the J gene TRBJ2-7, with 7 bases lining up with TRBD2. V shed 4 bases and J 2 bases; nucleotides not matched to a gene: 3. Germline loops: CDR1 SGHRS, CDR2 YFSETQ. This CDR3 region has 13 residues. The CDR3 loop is CASSTAGAYEQYF. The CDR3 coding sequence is TGCGCCAGCAGCACCGCGGGGGCCTACGAGCAGTACTTC.

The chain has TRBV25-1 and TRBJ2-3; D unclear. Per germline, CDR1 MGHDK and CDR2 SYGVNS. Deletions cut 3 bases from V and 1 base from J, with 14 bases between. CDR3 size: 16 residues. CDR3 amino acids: CASSDVGTVGTDTQYF. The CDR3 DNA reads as TGTGCCAGCAGTGATGTGGGAACGGTGGGCACAGATACGCAGTATTTT. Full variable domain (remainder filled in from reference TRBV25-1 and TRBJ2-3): EADIYQTPRYLVIGTGKKITLECSQTMGHDKMYWYQQDPGMELHLIHYSYGVNSTEKGDLSSESTVSRIRTEHFPLTLESARPSHTSQYLCASSDVGTVGTDTQYFGPGTRLTVL.

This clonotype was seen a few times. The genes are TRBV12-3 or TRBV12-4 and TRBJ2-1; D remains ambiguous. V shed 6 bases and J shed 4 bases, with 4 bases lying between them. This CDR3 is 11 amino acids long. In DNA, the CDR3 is TGTGCCAGCAGGTATTACAATGAGCAGTTCTTC. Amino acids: CASRYYNEQFF.

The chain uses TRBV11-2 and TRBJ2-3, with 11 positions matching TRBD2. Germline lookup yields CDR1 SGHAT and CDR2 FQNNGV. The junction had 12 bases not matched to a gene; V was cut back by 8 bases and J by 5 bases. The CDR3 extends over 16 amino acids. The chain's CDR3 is CASAPTLAGGIDTQYF. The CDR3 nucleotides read TGTGCCAGCGCACCAACCCTAGCGGGAGGAATAGATACGCAGTATTTT. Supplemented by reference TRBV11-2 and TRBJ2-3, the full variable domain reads EAGVAQSPRYKIIEKRQSVAFWCNPISGHATLYWYQQILGQGPKLLIQFQNNGVVDDSQLPKDRFSAERLKGVDSTLKIQPAKLEDSAVYLCASAPTLAGGIDTQYFGPGTRLTVL.

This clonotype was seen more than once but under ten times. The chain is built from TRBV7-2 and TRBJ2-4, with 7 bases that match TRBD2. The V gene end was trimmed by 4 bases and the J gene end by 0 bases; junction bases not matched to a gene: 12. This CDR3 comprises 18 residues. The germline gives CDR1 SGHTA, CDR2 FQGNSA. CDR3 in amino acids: CASSYSGRGSAAKNIQYF. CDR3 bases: TGTGCCAGCAGCTATAGCGGGCGTGGGTCCGCAGCCAAAAACATTCAGTACTTC.

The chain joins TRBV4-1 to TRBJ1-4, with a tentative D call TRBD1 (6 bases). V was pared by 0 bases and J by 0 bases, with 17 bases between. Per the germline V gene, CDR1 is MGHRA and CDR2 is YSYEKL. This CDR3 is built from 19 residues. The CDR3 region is CASSQDSAGALATNEKLFF. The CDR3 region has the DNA TGCGCCAGCAGCCAAGATTCGGCAGGGGCCCTTGCAACTAATGAAAAACTGTTTTTT.

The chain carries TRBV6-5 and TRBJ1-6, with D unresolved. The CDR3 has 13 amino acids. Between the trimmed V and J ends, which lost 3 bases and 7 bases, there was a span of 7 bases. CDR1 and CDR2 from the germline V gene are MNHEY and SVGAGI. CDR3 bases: TGTGCCAGCAGTTATAAAGCGAATTCACCCCTCCACTTT. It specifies CASSYKANSPLHF.

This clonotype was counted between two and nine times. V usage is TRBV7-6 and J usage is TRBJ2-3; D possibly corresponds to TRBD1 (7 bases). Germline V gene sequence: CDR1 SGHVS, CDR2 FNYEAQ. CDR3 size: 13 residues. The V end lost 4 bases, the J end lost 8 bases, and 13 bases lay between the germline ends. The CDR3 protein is CASSSTGTGTQYF. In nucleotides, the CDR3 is TGTGCCAGCAGCTCGACAGGGACTGGTACGCAGTATTTT.

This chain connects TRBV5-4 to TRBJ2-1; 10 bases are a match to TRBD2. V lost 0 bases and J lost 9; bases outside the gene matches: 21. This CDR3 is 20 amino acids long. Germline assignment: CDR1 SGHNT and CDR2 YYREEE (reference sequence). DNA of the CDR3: TGTGCCAGCAGCTTGGTTCTCGGGCTAGCGGGAGTCTGGTTGGGGGGTGAGCAGTTCTTC. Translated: CASSLVLGLAGVWLGGEQFF.